Detailed here is one TCR beta chain. The sample originates from a study of CXCR3-negative and CXCR3-positive naive CD8 T cells. Each TRB cDNA library was prepared by 5' RACE (with UMI labels). No DNA is given; TCRdb re-called the 5' RACE reads and lists each CDR3 protein once. Its clone listing holds about 80,000 distinct CDR3 sequences. The specimen sequenced was naive CXCR3- CD8+ T cells from blood. Noted subset: CD45RO-CCR7+CD27+CD95- naive CD8+ T cells lacking CXCR3 (TNR3-). The receptor's source is a human donor in good health. Some clones in this sample may be carry-over from other donors' samples.

This CDR3 is CASRTADFSYNEQFF. This chain joins TRBV4-1 and TRBJ2-1. This CDR3 is built from 15 residues. Germline lookup yields CDR1 MGHRA and CDR2 YSYEKL.